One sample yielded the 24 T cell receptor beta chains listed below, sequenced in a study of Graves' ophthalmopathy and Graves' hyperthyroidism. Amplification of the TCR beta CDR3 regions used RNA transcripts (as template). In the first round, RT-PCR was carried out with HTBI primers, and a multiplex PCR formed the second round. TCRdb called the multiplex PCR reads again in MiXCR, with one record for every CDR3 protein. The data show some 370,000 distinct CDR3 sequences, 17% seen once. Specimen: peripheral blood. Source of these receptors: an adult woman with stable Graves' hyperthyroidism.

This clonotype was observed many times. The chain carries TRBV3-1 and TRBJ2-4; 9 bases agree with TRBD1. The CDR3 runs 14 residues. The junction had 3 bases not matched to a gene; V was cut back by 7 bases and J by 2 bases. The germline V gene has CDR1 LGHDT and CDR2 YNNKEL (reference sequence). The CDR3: CASKDRGTKNIQYF. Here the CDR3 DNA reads TGTGCCAGCAAGGACAGGGGAACCAAAAACATTCAGTACTTC.

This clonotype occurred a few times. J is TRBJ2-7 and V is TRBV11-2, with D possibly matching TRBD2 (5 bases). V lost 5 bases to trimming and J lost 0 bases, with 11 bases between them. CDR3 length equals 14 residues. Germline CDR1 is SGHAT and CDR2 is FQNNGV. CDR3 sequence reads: CASSPSGDSYEQYF. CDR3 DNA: TGTGCCAGCAGCCCTTCCGGGGACTCCTACGAGCAGTACTTC.

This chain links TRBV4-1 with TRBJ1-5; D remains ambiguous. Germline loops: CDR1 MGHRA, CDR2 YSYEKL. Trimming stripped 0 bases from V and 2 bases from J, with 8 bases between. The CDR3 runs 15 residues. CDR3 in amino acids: CASSQDGVRNQPQHF. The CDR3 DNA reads TGCGCCAGCAGCCAAGACGGCGTTCGCAATCAGCCCCAGCATTTT.

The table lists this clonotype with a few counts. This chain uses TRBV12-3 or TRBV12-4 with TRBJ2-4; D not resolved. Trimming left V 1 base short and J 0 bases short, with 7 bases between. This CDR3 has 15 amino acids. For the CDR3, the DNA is TGTGCCAGCAGTTTAGGGCAGAGAGCCAAAAACATTCAGTACTTC. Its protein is CASSLGQRAKNIQYF.

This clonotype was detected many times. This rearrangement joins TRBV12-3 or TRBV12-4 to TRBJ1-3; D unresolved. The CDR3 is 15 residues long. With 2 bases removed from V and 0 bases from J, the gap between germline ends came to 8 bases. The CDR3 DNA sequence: TGTGCCAGCAGTTTATGGGCAGCCTCTGGAAACACCATATATTTT. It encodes CASSLWAASGNTIYF.

The DNA of the CDR3 is TGTGCCAGCAGCCCTTCCCAGGGGGGGACCGCCCACGAGCAGTACTTC. Protein: CASSPSQGGTAHEQYF. The rearrangement links TRBV6-2 or TRBV6-3 to TRBJ2-7; D may match TRBD1 or TRBD2 (7 bases each). The CDR3 contains 16 residues. In germline, CDR1 is MNHEY, CDR2 SVGEGT. The V end was cut by 6 bases, the J end by 5 bases, with 23 bases between.

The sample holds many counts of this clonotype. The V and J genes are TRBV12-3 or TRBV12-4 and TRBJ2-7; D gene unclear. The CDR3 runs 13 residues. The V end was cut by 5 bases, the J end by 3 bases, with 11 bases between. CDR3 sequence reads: CASSMGGLYEQYF. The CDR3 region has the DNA TGTGCCAGCAGTATGGGCGGCCTCTACGAGCAGTACTTC.

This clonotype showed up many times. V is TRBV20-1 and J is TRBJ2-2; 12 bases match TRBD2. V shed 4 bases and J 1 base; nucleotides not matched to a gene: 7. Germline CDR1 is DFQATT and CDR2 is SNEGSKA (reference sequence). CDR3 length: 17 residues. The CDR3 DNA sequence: TGCAGTGCTAAAGAATCTAGCGGGAGGGGGAACACCGGGGAGCTGTTTTTT. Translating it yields CSAKESSGRGNTGELFF.

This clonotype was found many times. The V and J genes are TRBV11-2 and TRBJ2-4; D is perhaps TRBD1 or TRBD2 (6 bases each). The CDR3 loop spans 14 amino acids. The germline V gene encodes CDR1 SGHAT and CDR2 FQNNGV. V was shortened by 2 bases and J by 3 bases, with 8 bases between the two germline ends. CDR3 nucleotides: TGTGCCAGCAGCTTAAGGGGGGTCAAAAACATTCAGTACTTC. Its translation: CASSLRGVKNIQYF. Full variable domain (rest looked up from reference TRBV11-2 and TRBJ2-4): EAGVAQSPRYKIIEKRQSVAFWCNPISGHATLYWYQQILGQGPKLLIQFQNNGVVDDSQLPKDRFSAERLKGVDSTLKIQPAKLEDSAVYLCASSLRGVKNIQYFGAGTRLSVL.

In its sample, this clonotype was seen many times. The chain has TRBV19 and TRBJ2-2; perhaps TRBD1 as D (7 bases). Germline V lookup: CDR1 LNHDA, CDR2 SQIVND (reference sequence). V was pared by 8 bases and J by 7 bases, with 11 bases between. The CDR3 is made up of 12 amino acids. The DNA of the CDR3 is TGTGCCAGTGGTCAGGGGGGCGGGGAGCTGTTTTTT. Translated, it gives CASGQGGGELFF.

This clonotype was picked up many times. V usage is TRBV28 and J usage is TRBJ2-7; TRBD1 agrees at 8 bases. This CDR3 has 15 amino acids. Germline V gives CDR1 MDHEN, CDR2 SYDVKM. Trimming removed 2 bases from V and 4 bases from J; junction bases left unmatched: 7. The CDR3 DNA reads TGTGCCAGCAGTTTAGGGTTTCAGGGGGCTTACGAGCAGTACTTC. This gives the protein CASSLGFQGAYEQYF.

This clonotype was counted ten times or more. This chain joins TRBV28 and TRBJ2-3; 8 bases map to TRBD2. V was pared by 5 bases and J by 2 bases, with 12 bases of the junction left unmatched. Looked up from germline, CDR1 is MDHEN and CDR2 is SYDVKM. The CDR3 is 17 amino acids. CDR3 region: CASSQFPAGGPTDTQYF. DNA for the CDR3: TGTGCCAGCAGTCAATTCCCGGCGGGAGGACCCACAGATACGCAGTATTTT.

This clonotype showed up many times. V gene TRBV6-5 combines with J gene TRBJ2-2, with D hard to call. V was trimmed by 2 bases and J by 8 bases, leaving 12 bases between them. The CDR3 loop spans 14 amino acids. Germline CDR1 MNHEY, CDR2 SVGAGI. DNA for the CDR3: TGTGCCAGCAGTTACGCAGCCCTAGGGGGGGAGCTGTTTTTT. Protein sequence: CASSYAALGGELFF.

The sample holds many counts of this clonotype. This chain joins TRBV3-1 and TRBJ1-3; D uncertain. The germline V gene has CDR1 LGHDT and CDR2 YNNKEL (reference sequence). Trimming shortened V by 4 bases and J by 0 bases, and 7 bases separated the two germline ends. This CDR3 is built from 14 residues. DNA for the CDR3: TGTGCCAGCAGCCGAGCGAGCTCTGGAAACACCATATATTTT. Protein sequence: CASSRASSGNTIYF. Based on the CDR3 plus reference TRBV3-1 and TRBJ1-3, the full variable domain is DTAVSQTPKYLVTQMGNDKSIKCEQNLGHDTMYWYKQDSKKFLKIMFSYNNKELIINETVPNRFSPKSPDKAHLNLHINSLELGDSAVYFCASSRASSGNTIYFGEGSWLTVV.

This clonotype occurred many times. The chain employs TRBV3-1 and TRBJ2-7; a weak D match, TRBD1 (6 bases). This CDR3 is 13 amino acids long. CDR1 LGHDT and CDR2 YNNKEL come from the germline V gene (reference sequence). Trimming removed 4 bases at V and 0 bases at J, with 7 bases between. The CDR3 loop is CASSRTASYEQYF. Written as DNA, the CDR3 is TGTGCCAGCAGCCGGACAGCCTCCTACGAGCAGTACTTC.

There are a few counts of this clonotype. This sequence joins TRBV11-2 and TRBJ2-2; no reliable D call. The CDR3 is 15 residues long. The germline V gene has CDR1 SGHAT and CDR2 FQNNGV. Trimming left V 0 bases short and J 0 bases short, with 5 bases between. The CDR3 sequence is CASSLERTNTGELFF. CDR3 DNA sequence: TGTGCCAGCAGCTTAGAACGAACGAACACCGGGGAGCTGTTTTTT. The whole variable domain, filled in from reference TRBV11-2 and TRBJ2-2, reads EAGVAQSPRYKIIEKRQSVAFWCNPISGHATLYWYQQILGQGPKLLIQFQNNGVVDDSQLPKDRFSAERLKGVDSTLKIQPAKLEDSAVYLCASSLERTNTGELFFGEGSRLTVL.

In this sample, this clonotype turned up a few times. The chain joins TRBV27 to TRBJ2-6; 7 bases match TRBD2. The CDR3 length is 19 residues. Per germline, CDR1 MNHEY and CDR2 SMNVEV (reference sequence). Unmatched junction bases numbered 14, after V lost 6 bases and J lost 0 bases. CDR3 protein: CASRDGGSYLLSGANVLTF. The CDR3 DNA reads TGTGCCAGCAGGGACGGGGGGTCCTATCTGCTCTCTGGGGCCAACGTCCTGACTTTC.

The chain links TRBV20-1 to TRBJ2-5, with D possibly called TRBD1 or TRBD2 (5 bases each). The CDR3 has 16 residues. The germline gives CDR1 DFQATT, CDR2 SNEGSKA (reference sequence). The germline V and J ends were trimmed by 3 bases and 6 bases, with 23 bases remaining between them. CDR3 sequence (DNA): TGCAGTGCTAGTACTAGTAGCTTCCCAGGGATGAAGACCCAGTACTTC. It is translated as CSASTSSFPGMKTQYF.

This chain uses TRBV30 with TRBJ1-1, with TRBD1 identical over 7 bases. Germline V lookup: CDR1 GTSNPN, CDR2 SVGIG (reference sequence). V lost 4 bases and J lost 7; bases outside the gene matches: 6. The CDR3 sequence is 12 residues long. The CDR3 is CAWIRGRNEAFF. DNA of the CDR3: TGTGCCTGGATTAGGGGGCGTAATGAAGCTTTCTTT.

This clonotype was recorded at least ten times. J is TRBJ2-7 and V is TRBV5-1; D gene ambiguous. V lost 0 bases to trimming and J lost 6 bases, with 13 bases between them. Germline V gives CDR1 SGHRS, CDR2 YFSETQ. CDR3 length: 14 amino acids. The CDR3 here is CASSLGFLFGEQYF. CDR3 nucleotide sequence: TGCGCCAGCAGCTTGGGATTCCTCTTCGGCGAGCAGTACTTC.

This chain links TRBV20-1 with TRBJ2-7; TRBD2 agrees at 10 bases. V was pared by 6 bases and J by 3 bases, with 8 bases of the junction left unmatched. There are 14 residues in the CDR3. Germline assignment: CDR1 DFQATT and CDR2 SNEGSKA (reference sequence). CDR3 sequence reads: CSAVPGLANYEQYF. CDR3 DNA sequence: TGCAGTGCCGTACCGGGACTAGCGAACTACGAGCAGTACTTC.

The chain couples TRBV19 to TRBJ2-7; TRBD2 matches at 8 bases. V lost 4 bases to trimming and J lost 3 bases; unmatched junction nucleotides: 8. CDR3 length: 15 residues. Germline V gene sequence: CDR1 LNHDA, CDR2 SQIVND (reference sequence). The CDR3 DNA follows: TGTGCCAGTAGTACCAGCGGGAGCCCCTACTACGAGCAGTACTTC. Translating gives CASSTSGSPYYEQYF.

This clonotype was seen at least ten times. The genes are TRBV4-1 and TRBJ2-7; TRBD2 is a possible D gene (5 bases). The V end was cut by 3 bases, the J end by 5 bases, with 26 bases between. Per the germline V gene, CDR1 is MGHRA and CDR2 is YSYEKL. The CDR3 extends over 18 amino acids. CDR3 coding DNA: TGCGCCAGCAGCCATCGTTTCCCTAAGACCCGGGGAAGGGACGAGCAGTACTTC. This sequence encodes CASSHRFPKTRGRDEQYF.

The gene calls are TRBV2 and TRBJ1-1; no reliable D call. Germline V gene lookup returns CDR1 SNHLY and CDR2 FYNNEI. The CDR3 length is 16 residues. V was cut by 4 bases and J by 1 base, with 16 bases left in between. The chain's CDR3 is CASSVPGGESNTEAFF. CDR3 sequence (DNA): TGTGCCAGCAGTGTTCCAGGCGGAGAATCGAACACTGAAGCTTTCTTT.